Following are 6 T cell receptor beta chains from one sample sequenced in a study of cytomegalovirus exposure and HLA in healthy donors. PCR amplification relied on 60 Vbeta primers (plus 13 Jbeta primers). Produced via immunoSEQ multiplex PCR; TCRdb's table is partial and in-frame only. The table includes about 200,000 clones, about 78% detected once. Specimen: PBMCs. Receptors were obtained from a male donor in good health and CMV-seronegative.

The rearrangement links TRBV7-9 to TRBJ2-7, with a weak D call TRBD2 (5 bases). V lost 4 bases, J lost 3 bases, and 16 bases lay in between. The CDR3 has 15 residues. CDR1 and CDR2 (germline): SEHNR, FQNEAQ (reference sequence). The CDR3 region has the DNA TGTGCCAGCAGCTCCCGGCTCGGAGAGGGCTACGAGCAGTACTTC. Amino acids: CASSSRLGEGYEQYF.

The chain recombines TRBV7-2 with TRBJ2-7; 8 bases agree with TRBD2. The length of the CDR3 is 17 residues. Germline CDR1 is SGHTA and CDR2 is FQGNSA. V shed 1 base, J shed 3 bases, and the junction held 11 bases outside the gene matches. CDR3 loop: CASSLGRGRGVDYEQYF. The CDR3 bases are TGTGCCAGCAGCTTAGGGAGAGGGCGGGGGGTTGACTACGAGCAGTACTTC.

As DNA, the CDR3 is TGCGCCAGCAGCCAAGATAAGCCCCTTTACACAGATACGCAGTATTTT. Translation gives CASSQDKPLYTDTQYF. The chain recombines TRBV4-1 with TRBJ2-3; unclear D gene. The V gene's germline CDR1 is MGHRA and CDR2 YSYEKL. The CDR3 is made up of 16 amino acids. V lost 0 bases and J lost 2, with 12 bases in between.

The J gene is TRBJ1-5, the V gene TRBV7-8; D gene uncertain. There are 16 residues in the CDR3. V lost 0 bases and J lost 2, with 11 bases in between. The germline CDR1 and CDR2 sequences are SGHVS and FQNEAQ. CDR3 sequence: CASSLAGVGGNQPQHF. In DNA form, the CDR3 reads TGTGCCAGCAGCTTAGCGGGTGTTGGAGGCAATCAGCCCCAGCATTTT.

V is TRBV2 and J is TRBJ2-5; possibly TRBD1 for D (5 bases). Gene TRBJ2-7 matches the end of the DNA better, so the J call may be wrong. The CDR3 totals 17 residues. Germline values: CDR1 SNHLY, CDR2 FYNNEI. CDR3 in DNA: TGTGCCAGCAGTCTATCCAATAGGGGAAAGTATACCTACGAGCAGTACTTC. Its translation is CASSLSNRGKYTYEQYF.

Details on this clone: A read error is likely, as this CDR3 ends without the conserved phenylalanine or tryptophan. The DNA is left out, because the CDR3 cannot be placed on it with certainty; the CDR3 is given as TCRdb lists it. V usage is TRBV29-1 and J usage is TRBJ1-4; TRBD1, the D gene given by the table, was not confirmed from the DNA. The CDR3 is made up of 9 amino acids, end residues included. The germline V gene encodes CDR1 SQVTM and CDR2 ANQGSEA. The CDR3 spells CSVTDRGRR.